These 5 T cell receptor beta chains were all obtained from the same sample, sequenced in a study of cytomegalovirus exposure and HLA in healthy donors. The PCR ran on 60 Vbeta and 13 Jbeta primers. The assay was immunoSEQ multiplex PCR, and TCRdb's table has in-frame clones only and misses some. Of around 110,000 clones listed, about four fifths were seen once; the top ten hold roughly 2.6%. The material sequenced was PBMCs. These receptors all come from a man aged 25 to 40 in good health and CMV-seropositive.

DNA for the CDR3: TGTGCCTGTATGAGACCGGGCCGGGGGACCGGGGAGCTGTTTTTT. Its protein is CACMRPGRGTGELFF. The chain combines TRBV30 with TRBJ2-2, with TRBD2 as a possible D gene (6 bases). Germline lookup yields CDR1 GTSNPN and CDR2 SVGIG (reference sequence). V was clipped by 6 bases and J by 5 bases, with 19 bases between them. CDR3 length: 15 residues.

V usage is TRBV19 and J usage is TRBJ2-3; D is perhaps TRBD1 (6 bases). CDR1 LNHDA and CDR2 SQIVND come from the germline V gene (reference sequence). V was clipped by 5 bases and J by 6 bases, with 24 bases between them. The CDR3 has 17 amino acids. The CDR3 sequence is CASSPQGIPDPGDTQYF. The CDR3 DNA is TGTGCCAGTAGTCCCCAGGGGATCCCGGACCCGGGGGATACGCAGTATTTT.

The CDR3, as DNA: TGTGCCAGCAGCGTATTTACAGGAGAAACCACTTCTGGCTACACCTTC. Its protein product is CASSVFTGETTSGYTF. The genes are TRBV5-4 and TRBJ1-2, with D possibly being TRBD1 (5 bases). Per the germline V gene, CDR1 is SGHNT and CDR2 is YYREEE (reference sequence). CDR3 length: 16 amino acids. V gave up 4 bases and J gave up 7 bases, with 23 bases separating them. The variable domain in full, with the rest retrieved from reference TRBV5-4 and TRBJ1-2, is ETGVTQSPTHLIKTRGQQVTLRCSSQSGHNTVSWYQQALGQGPQFIFQYYREEENGRGNFPPRFSGLQFPNYSSELNVNALELDDSALYLCASSVFTGETTSGYTFGSGTRLTVV.

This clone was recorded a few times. The CDR3 is CASSVLLAGGYNEQFF. CDR3 DNA sequence: TGCGCCAGCAGTGTCCTACTAGCGGGGGGTTACAATGAGCAGTTCTTC. The chain has TRBV10-1 and TRBJ2-1; 12 positions match TRBD2. The CDR3 runs 16 residues. J gave up 4 bases and V 4 bases, and 5 bases lay outside the gene matches. Per the germline V gene, CDR1 is WNHNN and CDR2 is SYGVQD (reference sequence).

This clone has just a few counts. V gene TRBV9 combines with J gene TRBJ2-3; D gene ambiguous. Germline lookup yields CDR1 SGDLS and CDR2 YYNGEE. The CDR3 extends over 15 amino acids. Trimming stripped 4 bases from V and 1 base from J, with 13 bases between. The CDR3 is CASSPRSSGTDTQYF. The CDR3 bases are TGTGCCAGCAGCCCCCGATCAAGCGGCACAGATACGCAGTATTTT.